Listed below are T cell receptor beta chains from one sample, sequenced in a study of T cells in Graves' hyperthyroidism and ophthalmopathy. TCRdb re-called the multiplex PCR reads with MiXCR, one entry per CDR3 protein. The sample holds about 96,000 distinct CDR3 sequences, 51% seen once. Sequenced material: blood. The receptors were gathered from a woman aged 40 to 50 with Graves' hyperthyroidism. Each CDR3 is given with its conserved first and last residue. The D gene is left open where the match is weak. Size values are once, few and many counts, or a class for expanded clones, and some rows have none.

len,j_gene,v_gene,d_gene,abundance,CDR3aa,CDR3nt
14,TRBJ1-4,TRBV2,NA,NA,CASSWGLTGEKLFF,TGTGCCAGCTCATGGGGTCTAACGGGTGAAAAACTGTTTTTT
16,TRBJ1-2,TRBV10-3,NA,NA,CAISESLGRRGGGYTF,TGTGCCATCAGTGAGTCTCTGGGTCGTCGCGGGGGCGGCTACACCTTC
15,TRBJ1-1,TRBV19,TRBD1,many,CASSIEGQTNTEAFF,TGTGCCAGTAGTATAGAGGGACAGACGAACACTGAAGCTTTCTTT
14,TRBJ2-5,TRBV2,NA,few,CASRAGRVAETQYF,TGTGCCAGCAGAGCCGGCAGGGTGGCCGAGACCCAGTACTTC
16,TRBJ1-5,TRBV19,NA,once,CASSMVTGNGNQPQHF,TGTGCCAGTAGTATGGTAACAGGGAATGGCAATCAGCCCCAGCATTTT
16,TRBJ1-4,TRBV11-1,NA,NA,CGSSLVARSSDEKLFF,TGTGGCAGCAGCTTAGTCGCGCGGAGCAGCGATGAAAAACTGTTTTTT
13,TRBJ2-2,TRBV5-8,NA,many,CASRRRGGGELFF,TGTGCCAGCAGGAGGCGAGGTGGCGGGGAGCTGTTTTTT
15,TRBJ2-7,TRBV7-8,NA,NA,CASSFPAGQSYEQYF,TGTGCCAGCAGCTTCCCGGCGGGACAGTCCTACGAGCAGTACTTC
16,TRBJ2-7,TRBV7-2,NA,many,CASSPPGRGKRYEQYF,TGTGCCAGCTCACCACCTGGCAGGGGCAAGCGGTACGAGCAGTACTTC
14,TRBJ2-7,TRBV10-3,TRBD2,NA,CAISEGAGAYEQYF,TGTGCCATCAGTGAGGGAGCGGGAGCGTACGAGCAGTACTTC
13,TRBJ2-3,TRBV19,NA,few,CASMDFPGGPQYF,TGTGCCAGTATGGACTTCCCAGGGGGGCCGCAGTATTTT
14,TRBJ1-1,TRBV12-3/TRBV12-4,NA,NA,CASSLGIGYTEAFF,TGTGCCAGCAGCTTGGGGATTGGCTACACTGAAGCTTTCTTT
15,TRBJ1-5,TRBV7-8,NA,many,CASSETSSQNQPQHF,TGTGCCAGCAGCGAAACCTCGAGCCAGAATCAGCCCCAGCATTTT
15,TRBJ2-6,TRBV7-2,NA,medium-sized,CASSIQGTGANVLTF,TGTGCCAGCAGCATACAAGGGACTGGGGCCAACGTCCTGACTTTC
12,TRBJ2-5,TRBV29-1,NA,once,CSAEGVQETQYF,TGCAGCGCCGAAGGGGTGCAAGAGACCCAGTACTTC
14,TRBJ2-5,TRBV24-1,NA,many,CATSDPRHGETQYF,TGTGCCACCAGTGATCCTCGGCATGGAGAGACCCAGTACTTC
15,TRBJ1-2,TRBV25-1,TRBD1,many,CASSLTGGTEYGYTF,TGTGCCAGCTCACTCACCGGAGGGACAGAGTATGGCTACACCTTC
14,TRBJ2-3,TRBV2,NA,few,CASHPGDRTDTQYF,TGTGCCAGCCACCCGGGCGACCGCACAGATACGCAGTATTTT
15,TRBJ1-1,TRBV7-9,TRBD1,many,CASSFKDRGNTEAFF,TGTGCCAGCAGCTTTAAGGACAGGGGGAACACTGAAGCTTTCTTT
18,TRBJ2-2,TRBV6-5,TRBD2,NA,CASSRRLAGGRVAGELFF,TGTGCCAGCAGCAGAAGACTAGCGGGGGGTCGCGTCGCCGGGGAGCTGTTTTTT
15,TRBJ2-5,TRBV25-1,NA,many,CASSDGRGPQETQYF,TGTGCCAGCAGTGATGGACGGGGACCGCAAGAGACCCAGTACTTC
14,TRBJ1-1,TRBV20-1,TRBD1,once,CSARTGVTNTEAFF,TGCAGTGCTAGGACAGGGGTGACAAACACTGAAGCTTTCTTT
13,TRBJ2-7,TRBV30,NA,once,CAWRREGVQEQYF,TGTGCCTGGAGAAGGGAGGGGGTTCAGGAGCAGTACTTC
15,TRBJ2-5,TRBV10-3,TRBD2,NA,CAIIVRGGDQETQYF,TGTGCCATCATTGTCCGGGGGGGAGATCAAGAGACCCAGTACTTC
16,TRBJ2-2,TRBV7-3,NA,NA,CASSQDTSWDTGELSW,TGTGCCAGCAGCCAAGATACTAGCTGGGACACCGGGGAGCTGTCTTGG
15,TRBJ1-1,TRBV15,TRBD1,many,CATSRDVGQGGEAFF,TGTGCCACCAGCAGAGATGTAGGACAGGGTGGGGAAGCTTTCTTT
15,TRBJ1-2,TRBV19,NA,many,CASREQGIINYGYTF,TGTGCCAGTAGGGAACAGGGAATCATTAACTATGGCTACACCTTC
16,TRBJ1-3,TRBV29-1,NA,many,CSVAFDGGNSGNTIYF,TGCAGCGTTGCGTTTGACGGAGGCAACTCTGGAAACACCATATATTTT
11,TRBJ1-1,TRBV7-9,NA,few,CASSLERVAFF,TGTGCCAGCAGCTTAGAAAGGGTGGCTTTCTTT
16,TRBJ1-1,TRBV29-1,TRBD1,NA,CSVIPQGNTGDRVAFF,TGCAGCGTTATACCGCAGGGGAACACCGGGGACAGGGTGGCTTTCTTT
15,TRBJ1-3,TRBV14,NA,many,CASSHRGHSGNTIYF,TGTGCCAGCAGCCACAGGGGTCACTCTGGAAACACCATATATTTT
16,TRBJ1-6,TRBV28,NA,few,CASSFPDSLYNSPLHF,TGTGCCAGCAGTTTCCCGGACAGCCTCTATAATTCACCCCTCCACTTT
15,TRBJ2-7,TRBV9,TRBD2,many,CASSVGEGGLYEQYF,TGTGCCAGCAGCGTAGGTGAGGGAGGGCTCTACGAGCAGTACTTC
14,TRBJ2-3,TRBV10-3,NA,once,CAISPGGDTDTQYF,TGTGCCATCAGTCCTGGCGGGGACACAGATACGCAGTATTTT
14,TRBJ2-2,TRBV7-9,NA,many,CASSLALPSGELFF,TGTGCCAGCAGCTTAGCGCTTCCGAGCGGGGAGCTGTTTTTT
14,TRBJ1-2,TRBV10-3,NA,many,CAISEPTGNYGYTF,TGTGCCATCAGTGAGCCTACAGGGAACTATGGCTACACCTTC
14,TRBJ2-7,TRBV29-1,TRBD1,NA,CSVSLGQGAYEQYF,TGCAGCGTCAGCCTTGGACAGGGGGCCTACGAGCAGTACTTC
15,TRBJ1-5,TRBV7-2,NA,NA,CASSLEGTGNQPQHF,TGTGCCAGCAGCTTAGAGGGGACGGGCAATCAGCCCCAGCATTTT
15,TRBJ2-7,TRBV6-1,NA,NA,CAGRQKGTPHYEQYF,TGTGCCGGCAGACAGAAGGGAACACCACACTACGAGCAGTACTTC
14,TRBJ2-7,TRBV27,NA,few,CASSLAGWTYEQYF,TGTGCCAGCAGTTTAGCGGGCTGGACCTACGAGCAGTACTTC
14,TRBJ1-5,TRBV20-1,NA,once,CSARAGFSNQPQHF,TGCAGTGCTAGGGCAGGGTTTAGCAATCAGCCCCAGCATTTT
16,TRBJ2-5,TRBV2,TRBD2,NA,CASSERLAGGLETQYF,TGTGCCAGCAGTGAACGACTAGCGGGAGGGCTAGAGACCCAGTACTTC
11,TRBJ1-2,TRBV20-1,NA,many,CSASVGFGYTF,TGCAGTGCTAGTGTAGGGTTTGGCTACACCTTC
12,TRBJ1-1,TRBV29-1,TRBD1,NA,CSVIQGAAEAFF,TGCAGCGTCATACAGGGGGCAGCTGAAGCTTTCTTT
14,TRBJ2-5,TRBV7-8,TRBD1,many,CASGRQGWEETQYF,TGTGCCAGCGGCCGACAGGGCTGGGAAGAGACCCAGTACTTC
11,TRBJ1-2,TRBV29-1,TRBD1,once,CSGGQGRRYTF,TGCAGCGGGGGACAGGGGAGACGCTACACCTTC
17,TRBJ2-7,TRBV7-2,TRBD2,many,CASSLAGGLEVYYEQYF,TGTGCCAGCAGCTTAGCGGGGGGGTTAGAGGTGTACTACGAGCAGTACTTC
16,TRBJ1-4,TRBV9,TRBD1,NA,CASSVMGQGANEKLFF,TGTGCCAGCAGCGTAATGGGACAGGGGGCGAATGAAAAACTGTTTTTT